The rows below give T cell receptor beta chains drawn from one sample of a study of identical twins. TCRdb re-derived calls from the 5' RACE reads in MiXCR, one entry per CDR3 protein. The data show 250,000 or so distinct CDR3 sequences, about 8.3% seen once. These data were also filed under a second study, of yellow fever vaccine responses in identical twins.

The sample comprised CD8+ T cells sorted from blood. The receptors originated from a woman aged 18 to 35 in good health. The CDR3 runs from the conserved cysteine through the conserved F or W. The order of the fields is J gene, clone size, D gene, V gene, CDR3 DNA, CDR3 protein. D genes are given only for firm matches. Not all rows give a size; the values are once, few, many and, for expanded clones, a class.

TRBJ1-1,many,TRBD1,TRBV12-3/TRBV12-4,TGTGCCAGCACCTTAAAAACAGGGGGCGAAGCTTTCTTT,CASTLKTGGEAFF
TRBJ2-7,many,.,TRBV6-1,TGTGCCAGCACACTCGAACAGGGAAGCTCCTACGAGCAGTACTTC,CASTLEQGSSYEQYF
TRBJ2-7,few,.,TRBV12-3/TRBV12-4,TGTGCCAGCAGTGCAGGGGTTGCCTACGAGCAGTACTTC,CASSAGVAYEQYF
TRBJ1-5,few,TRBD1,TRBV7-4,TGTGCCAGCAGCTTTCATACTAGTCGGACAGGATTTGTTCCCCAGCATTTT,CASSFHTSRTGFVPQHF
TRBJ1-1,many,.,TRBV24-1,TGTGCCACCCTTCAGGGCACTGAAGCTTTCTTT,CATLQGTEAFF
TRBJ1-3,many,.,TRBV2,TGTGCCAGCAGTGAATTCCAAGGGGCTTCTGGAAACACCATATATTTT,CASSEFQGASGNTIYF
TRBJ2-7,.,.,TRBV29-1,TGCAGCGTTGAAGATCGGTATGGGGGCGAGCAGTACTTC,CSVEDRYGGEQYF
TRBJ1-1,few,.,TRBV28,TGTGCCAGCAAGATGTCGGGACCTGAAGCTTTCTTT,CASKMSGPEAFF
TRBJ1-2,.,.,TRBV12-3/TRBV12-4,TGTGCCAGCAGTCAATCCGGATTGATGAACTATGGCTACACCTTC,CASSQSGLMNYGYTF
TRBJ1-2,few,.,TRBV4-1,TGCGCCAGCAGCCAAGTAGGGGGTTCGTATGGCTACACCTTC,CASSQVGGSYGYTF
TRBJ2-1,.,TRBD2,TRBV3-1,TGTGCCAGCAGCCCATTCCCGGGCGGGAGCGGGGATAGGGAGCAGTTCTTC,CASSPFPGGSGDREQFF
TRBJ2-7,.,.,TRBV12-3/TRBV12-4,TGTGCCAGCAGTTTCGGCGACGGCTCCTACGAGCAGTACTTC,CASSFGDGSYEQYF
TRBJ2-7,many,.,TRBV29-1,TGCAGCGTTGAATGGGCCCCAGTGGGGTACGAGCAGTACTTC,CSVEWAPVGYEQYF
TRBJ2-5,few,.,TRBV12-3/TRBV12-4,TGTGCCAGCAGTTTTGGCCCCACCCAGTACTTC,CASSFGPTQYF
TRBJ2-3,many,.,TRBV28,TGTGCCAGCAGTTCCCTCAGGAGGGATACGGGCGCGCAGTATTTT,CASSSLRRDTGAQYF
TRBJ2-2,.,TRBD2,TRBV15,TGTGCCACCAGCAGAGATCGTGGACTAGCGGGACCCGGGGAGCTGTTTTTT,CATSRDRGLAGPGELFF
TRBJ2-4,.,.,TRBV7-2,TGTGCCAGCAGCTTAAATGGCCCTCTGACCAAAAACATTCAGTACTTC,CASSLNGPLTKNIQYF
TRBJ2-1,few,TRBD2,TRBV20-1,TGCAGTGCTAGAGATAGTTTCGGACTAGCGAAATCCTACAATGAGCAGTTCTTC,CSARDSFGLAKSYNEQFF
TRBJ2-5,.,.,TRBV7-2,TGTGCCAGCAGCTCGGGACTCGGAGAAGAGACCCAGTACTTC,CASSSGLGEETQYF
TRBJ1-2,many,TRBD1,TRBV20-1,TGCAGTGCTAGATCGGACCGGGACAGGGTTTTCGTTTTTAGTGGCTACACCTTC,CSARSDRDRVFVFSGYTF
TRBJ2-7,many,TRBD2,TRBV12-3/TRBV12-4,TGTGCCAGCAGTTTAGGGGGGGGGGACTACGAGCAGTACTTC,CASSLGGGDYEQYF
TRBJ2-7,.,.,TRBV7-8,TGTGCCAGCAGCTTAATGGGCGCAACCGAGCAGTACTTC,CASSLMGATEQYF
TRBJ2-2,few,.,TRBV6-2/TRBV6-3,TGTGCCAGCACCCCCCCACAACTGAACACCGGGGAGCTGTTTTTT,CASTPPQLNTGELFF
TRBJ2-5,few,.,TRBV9,TGTGCCAGCAGCGTAGGGACACACTTCCAAGAGACCCAGTACTTC,CASSVGTHFQETQYF
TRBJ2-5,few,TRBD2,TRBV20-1,TGCAGTGCTAGAGTTTGGCTAGCGGAAGAGACCCAGTACTTC,CSARVWLAEETQYF
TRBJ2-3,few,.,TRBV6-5,TGTGCCAGCAGTTACTCGTGGCCCACCTCAGATAGCACAGATACGCAGTATTTT,CASSYSWPTSDSTDTQYF
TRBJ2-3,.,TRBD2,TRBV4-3,TGCGCCAGCAGCCCCAAATCGGCGGGAGGGCCACGCACAGATACGCAGTATTTT,CASSPKSAGGPRTDTQYF
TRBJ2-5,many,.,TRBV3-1,TGTGCCAGCAGCCCCCTTGGGGAGGGGGCAGGAGAGACCCAGTACTTC,CASSPLGEGAGETQYF
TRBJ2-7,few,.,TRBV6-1,TGTGCCAGCAGTGAATGGGGTCTATCCTACGAGCAGTACTTC,CASSEWGLSYEQYF
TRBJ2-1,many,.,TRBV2,TGTGCCAGCAGTGAGTTCTCGTACAATGAGCAGTTCTTC,CASSEFSYNEQFF
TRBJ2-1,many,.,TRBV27,TGTGCCAGCGGAAAACAGGGTGCTGAGCAGTTCTTC,CASGKQGAEQFF
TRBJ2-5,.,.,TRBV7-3,TGTGCCAGCAGCCCAAGTCTCAACCAAGAGACCCAGTACTTC,CASSPSLNQETQYF
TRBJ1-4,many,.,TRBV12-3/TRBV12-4,TGTGCCAGCAGTTCCTTCGACCGAGGGGCAACTAATGAAAAACTGTTTTTT,CASSSFDRGATNEKLFF
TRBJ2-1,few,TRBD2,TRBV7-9,TGTGCCAGCAGCGGAACCCTAGCGGGAGGGCTCCATGAGCAGTTCTTC,CASSGTLAGGLHEQFF
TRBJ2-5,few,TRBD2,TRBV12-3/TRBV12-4,TGTGCCAGCAGTTTAGCCGCGGGAGGGACCCAGTACTTC,CASSLAAGGTQYF
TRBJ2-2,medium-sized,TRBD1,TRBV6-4,TGTGCCAGCAGCCCGGACAGGGGGGACACCGGGGAGCTGTTTTTT,CASSPDRGDTGELFF
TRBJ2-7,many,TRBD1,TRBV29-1,TGCAGCGTTGTCGTCACATCGGGACAGGGTTTCTACGAGCAGTACTTC,CSVVVTSGQGFYEQYF
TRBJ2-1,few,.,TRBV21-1,TGTGCCAGCAGCTTCAGGAGGCAAGGATTTGGTGAGCAGTTCTTC,CASSFRRQGFGEQFF
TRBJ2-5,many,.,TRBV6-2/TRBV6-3,TGTGCCAGCAGTTTGAACTCGGGAGAGACCCAGTACTTC,CASSLNSGETQYF
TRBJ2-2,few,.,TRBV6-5,TGTGCCAGCAGTTATCGCGCCGGGGAGCTGTTTTTT,CASSYRAGELFF
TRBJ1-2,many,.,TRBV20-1,TGCAGTGAGGGGCCCGCCTGGGGCTACACCTTC,CSEGPAWGYTF
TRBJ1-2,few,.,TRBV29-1,TGCAGCGTTGCGGGGGGCGATGGGTATGGCTACACCTTC,CSVAGGDGYGYTF
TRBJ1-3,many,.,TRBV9,TGTGCCAGCAGCGCAGGCCGGGCGGGGAGGACTGGAAACACCATATATTTT,CASSAGRAGRTGNTIYF
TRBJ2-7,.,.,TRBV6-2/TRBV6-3,TGTGCCAGCAGTTACCCAGGGACAAATCCCGAGCACTTC,CASSYPGTNPEHF